Each of the 14 T cell receptor beta chains below was sequenced from the same sample in a study of cytomegalovirus exposure and HLA in healthy donors. Use of 60 Vbeta and 13 Jbeta primers characterized the PCR. Assay used: immunoSEQ multiplex PCR; TCRdb lists only in-frame clones, some missing. The repertoire includes around 150,000 clones, 60% to 85% of them detected once, and under 4.5% sits in the top ten. The source material was PBMCs. The source of these receptors is a man younger than 35 in good health and CMV-seronegative.

The chain links TRBV2 to TRBJ2-3; 7 bases fit TRBD1. This CDR3 is built from 14 residues. Germline values: CDR1 SNHLY, CDR2 FYNNEI. V dropped 6 bases and J dropped 0; count of bases not matched to a gene: 3. In DNA, the CDR3 is TGTGCCAGCAGCGGGGACAGAAGCACAGATACGCAGTATTTT. It encodes CASSGDRSTDTQYF.

The V gene is TRBV27, the J gene TRBJ2-5; TRBD2 matches at 9 bases. The V gene end was trimmed by 6 bases and the J gene end by 5 bases; junction bases not matched to a gene: 7. The CDR3 sequence is 14 residues long. The germline V gene has CDR1 MNHEY and CDR2 SMNVEV (reference sequence). CDR3 in amino acids: CASREGLAEETQYF. The CDR3 DNA follows: TGTGCCAGCAGAGAGGGACTAGCCGAGGAGACCCAGTACTTC.

The CDR3 nucleotides are TGTGCCACCAAGCCGGGACTAGCGGGACTAGCCAAAAACATTCAGTACTTC. It translates to CATKPGLAGLAKNIQYF. The chain is built from TRBV15 and TRBJ2-4, with 13 bases that match TRBD2. CDR1 and CDR2 from the germline V gene are LNHNV and YYDKDF (reference sequence). Unmatched junction bases numbered 6, after V lost 7 bases and J lost 0 bases. This CDR3 is 17 amino acids long. The full variable domain, in which reference TRBV15 and TRBJ2-4 provide the parts outside the CDR3, is DAMVIQNPRYQVTQFGKPVTLSCSQTLNHNVMYWYQQKSSQAPKLLFHYYDKDFNNEADTPDNFQSRRPNTSFCFLDIRSPGLGDTAMYLCATKPGLAGLAKNIQYFGAGTRLSVL.

On this clone itself: The identical CDR3 is also encoded by other nucleotide sequences in the sample. The chain recombines TRBV30 with TRBJ1-1; the D is unclear. CDR1 and CDR2 from the germline V gene are GTSNPN and SVGIG (reference sequence). V shed 0 bases and J shed 7 bases, with 6 bases lying between them. The CDR3 is made up of 11 amino acids. The CDR3 sequence is CAWSVLSEAFF. CDR3 nucleotides: TGTGCCTGGAGTGTACTAAGTGAAGCTTTCTTT.

The chain joins TRBV18 to TRBJ2-1; TRBD2 agrees at 10 bases. This CDR3 is built from 16 residues. Germline CDR1 is KGHSH and CDR2 is LQKENI. J was trimmed by 5 bases and V by 3 bases; bases with no gene match: 7. The CDR3 sequence: CASSPSAGGKNNEQFF. CDR3 coding DNA: TGTGCCAGCTCACCCTCAGCGGGAGGGAAAAACAATGAGCAGTTCTTC.

The V and J genes are TRBV27 and TRBJ2-5; 7 nucleotides align to TRBD1. Judging by the DNA end, TRBJ2-7 fits better; the J call may be wrong. CDR1 and CDR2 (germline): MNHEY, SMNVEV (reference sequence). There are 14 residues in the CDR3. In DNA form, the CDR3 reads TGTGCCAGCAGTTACAGCCAGGGGGCCTACGAGCAGTACTTC. Translated, it gives CASSYSQGAYEQYF.

This chain connects TRBV6-1 to TRBJ1-1; TRBD1 aligns across 7 bases. Germline-derived CDR1 and CDR2 are MNHNS and SASEGT. Trimming took 6 bases from V and 3 from J; bases not matched to a gene: 4. CDR3 size: 13 residues. In nucleotides, the CDR3 is TGTGCCAGCAGCCAAGACAGGGACACTGAAGCTTTCTTT. Protein product: CASSQDRDTEAFF.

The V and J genes are TRBV6-5 and TRBJ1-1; 9 nucleotides agree with TRBD1. CDR3 size: 13 residues. From germline, CDR1 is MNHEY and CDR2 SVGAGI. With V trimmed by 5 bases and J by 11 bases, 9 bases remained unmatched. CDR3 sequence: CASSHTGGAGAFF. CDR3 DNA sequence: TGTGCCAGCAGTCATACAGGGGGCGCCGGTGCTTTCTTT.

V gene TRBV9 combines with J gene TRBJ2-3; 12 bases map to TRBD2. After removal of 0 bases from V and 1 base from J, the junction contained 12 bases not matched to a gene. This CDR3 is built from 20 residues. Per the germline V gene, CDR1 is SGDLS and CDR2 is YYNGEE. The chain's CDR3 is CASSVELAGGYPAGTDTQYF. CDR3 bases: TGTGCCAGCAGCGTAGAACTAGCGGGAGGTTATCCGGCCGGCACAGATACGCAGTATTTT.

This clone has only a few counts. The rearrangement joins TRBV2 to TRBJ1-5; maybe TRBD1 (5 bases). The CDR3 totals 17 residues. Trimming cost V 0 bases and J 6 bases, with 18 bases left between them. CDR1 SNHLY and CDR2 FYNNEI come from the germline V gene. Written as DNA, the CDR3 is TGTGCCAGCAGTGAAGCGGGGGGACTCTCGGCGGGTCAGCCCCAGCATTTT. This codes for CASSEAGGLSAGQPQHF.

In this sample, this clone turned up once. V is TRBV7-8 and J is TRBJ2-3; D is possibly TRBD2 (6 bases). Per germline, CDR1 SGHVS and CDR2 FQNEAQ. The CDR3 has 15 residues. V gave up 5 bases and J gave up 0 bases, with 12 bases separating them. CDR3 bases: TGTGCCAGCAGCCCGGGGGTACCTAGCACAGATACGCAGTATTTT. This codes for CASSPGVPSTDTQYF. The variable domain in full, completed from reference TRBV7-8 and TRBJ2-3, reads GAGVSQSPRYKVAKRGQDVALRCDPISGHVSLFWYQQALGQGPEFLTYFQNEAQLDKSGLPSDRFFAERPEGSVSTLKIQRTQQEDSAVYLCASSPGVPSTDTQYFGPGTRLTVL.

The chain links TRBV27 to TRBJ2-7; D might be TRBD1 (6 bases). The ends were cut back, 1 base at V and 5 bases at J, with 15 bases in the middle. Looked up from germline, CDR1 is MNHEY and CDR2 is SMNVEV (reference sequence). The CDR3 consists of 15 residues. DNA for the CDR3: TGTGCCAGCAGTTTATTGGCAGGGGCAGACCACGAGCAGTACTTC. Residues: CASSLLAGADHEQYF.

This clone was recorded only once. The gene calls are TRBV18 and TRBJ2-2; D remains ambiguous. Deletions cut 1 base from V and 1 base from J, with 7 bases between. The CDR3 has 15 residues. The V gene's germline CDR1 is KGHSH and CDR2 LQKENI. Written as DNA, the CDR3 is TGTGCCAGCTCACCACGCCAGGAGAACACCGGGGAGCTGTTTTTT. Protein: CASSPRQENTGELFF.

V and J are TRBV27 and TRBJ2-7, with a weak D call TRBD1 (7 bases). The V end was cut by 4 bases, the J end by 0 bases, with 16 bases between. The CDR3 length is 16 residues. The germline CDR1 and CDR2 sequences are MNHEY and SMNVEV (reference sequence). In DNA, the CDR3 is TGTGCCAGCAGTTCACCACGCGGGACAGACTCCTACGAGCAGTACTTC. This gives the protein CASSSPRGTDSYEQYF.